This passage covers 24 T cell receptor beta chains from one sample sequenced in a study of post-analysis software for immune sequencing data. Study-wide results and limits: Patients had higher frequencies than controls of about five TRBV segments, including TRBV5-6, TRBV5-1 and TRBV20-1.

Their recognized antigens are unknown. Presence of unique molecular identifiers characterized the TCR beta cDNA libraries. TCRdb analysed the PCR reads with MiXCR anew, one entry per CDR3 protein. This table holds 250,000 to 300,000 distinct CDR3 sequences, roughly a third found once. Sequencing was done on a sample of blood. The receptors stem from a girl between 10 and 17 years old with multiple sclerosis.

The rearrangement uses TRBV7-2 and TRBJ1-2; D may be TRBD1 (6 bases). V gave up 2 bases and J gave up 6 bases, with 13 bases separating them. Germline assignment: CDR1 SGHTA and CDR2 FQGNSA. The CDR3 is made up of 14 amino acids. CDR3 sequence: CASSLIPGADGYTF. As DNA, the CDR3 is TGTGCCAGCAGCTTAATCCCAGGGGCGGATGGCTACACCTTC.

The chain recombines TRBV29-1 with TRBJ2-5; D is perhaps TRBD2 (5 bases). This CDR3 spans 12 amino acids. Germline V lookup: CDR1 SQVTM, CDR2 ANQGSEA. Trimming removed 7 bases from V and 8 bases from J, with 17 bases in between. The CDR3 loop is CSAAGSPGTQYF. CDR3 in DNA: TGCAGCGCGGCAGGCTCCCCGGGAACCCAGTACTTC. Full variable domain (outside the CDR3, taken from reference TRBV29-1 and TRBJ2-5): SAVISQKPSRDICQRGTSLTIQCQVDSQVTMMFWYRQQPGQSLTLIATANQGSEATYESGFVIDKFPISRPNLTFSTLTVSNMSPEDSSIYLCSAAGSPGTQYFGPGTRLLVL.

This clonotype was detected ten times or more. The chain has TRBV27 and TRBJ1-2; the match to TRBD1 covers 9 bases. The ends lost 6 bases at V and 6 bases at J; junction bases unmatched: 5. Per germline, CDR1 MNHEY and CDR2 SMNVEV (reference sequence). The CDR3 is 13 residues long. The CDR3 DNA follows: TGTGCCAGCAGCTGGGGACAGGGCGATGGCTACACCTTC. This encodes CASSWGQGDGYTF.

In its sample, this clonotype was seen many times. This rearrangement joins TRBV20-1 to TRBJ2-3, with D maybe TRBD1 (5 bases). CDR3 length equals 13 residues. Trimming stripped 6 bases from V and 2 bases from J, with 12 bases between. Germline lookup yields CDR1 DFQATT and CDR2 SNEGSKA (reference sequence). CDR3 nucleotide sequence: TGCAGTGCCCAGCCAGGGAACACAGATACGCAGTATTTT. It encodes CSAQPGNTDTQYF.

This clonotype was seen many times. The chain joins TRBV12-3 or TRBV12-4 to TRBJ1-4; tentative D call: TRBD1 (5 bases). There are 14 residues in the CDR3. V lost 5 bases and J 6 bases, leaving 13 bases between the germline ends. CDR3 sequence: CASSPGTGDEKLFF. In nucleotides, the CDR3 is TGTGCCAGCAGTCCAGGGACCGGGGATGAAAAACTGTTTTTT.

The CDR3 loop reads CASSQDSGEYYEQYF. As DNA, the CDR3 is TGCGCCAGCAGCCAAGATAGCGGAGAATACTACGAGCAGTACTTC. V is TRBV4-3 and J is TRBJ2-7, with D perhaps TRBD2 (6 bases). Germline lookup yields CDR1 LGHNA and CDR2 YSLEER. This CDR3 region has 15 residues. V lost 0 bases and J lost 3, with 12 bases in between.

In nucleotides, the CDR3 is TGTGCCAGCAGTTCCAGCACAGGGAGGTGGACTGAAGCTTTCTTT. Amino acid sequence: CASSSSTGRWTEAFF. The rearrangement links TRBV6-2 or TRBV6-3 to TRBJ1-1; tentative D call: TRBD1 (6 bases). This CDR3 is 15 amino acids long. V was cut by 4 bases and J by 5 bases, with 17 bases left in between. Germline lookup yields CDR1 MNHEY and CDR2 SVGEGT.

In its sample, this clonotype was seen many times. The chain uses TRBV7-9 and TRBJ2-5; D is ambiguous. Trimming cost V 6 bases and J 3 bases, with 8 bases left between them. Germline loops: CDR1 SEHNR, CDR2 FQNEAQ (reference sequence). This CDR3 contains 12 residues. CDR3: CASRTRKETQYF. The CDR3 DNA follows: TGTGCCAGCAGAACCAGAAAAGAGACCCAGTACTTC.

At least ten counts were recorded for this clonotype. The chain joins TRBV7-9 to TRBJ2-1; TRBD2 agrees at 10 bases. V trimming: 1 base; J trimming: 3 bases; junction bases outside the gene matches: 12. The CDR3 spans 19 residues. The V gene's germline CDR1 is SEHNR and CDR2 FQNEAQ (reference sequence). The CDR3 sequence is CASSLGSSGRGSYYNEQFF. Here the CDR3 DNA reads TGTGCCAGCAGCTTAGGCTCAAGCGGGAGGGGCTCCTACTACAATGAGCAGTTCTTC. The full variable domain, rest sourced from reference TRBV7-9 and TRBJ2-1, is DTGVSQNPRHKITKRGQNVTFRCDPISEHNRLYWYRQTLGQGPEFLTYFQNEAQLEKSRLLSDRFSAERPKGSFSTLEIQRTEQGDSAMYLCASSLGSSGRGSYYNEQFFGPGTRLTVL.

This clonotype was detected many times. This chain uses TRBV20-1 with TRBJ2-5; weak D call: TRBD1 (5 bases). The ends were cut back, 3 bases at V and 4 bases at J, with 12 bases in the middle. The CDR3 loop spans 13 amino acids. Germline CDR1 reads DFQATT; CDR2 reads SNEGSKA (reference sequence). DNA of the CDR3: TGCAGTGCTAGCGGCAGGGCTGGAGAGACCCAGTACTTC. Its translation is CSASGRAGETQYF.

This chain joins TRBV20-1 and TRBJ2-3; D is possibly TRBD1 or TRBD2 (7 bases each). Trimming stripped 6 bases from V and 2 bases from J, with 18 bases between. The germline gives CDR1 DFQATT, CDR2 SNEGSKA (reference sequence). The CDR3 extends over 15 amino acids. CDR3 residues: CSARGVRGTTDTQYF. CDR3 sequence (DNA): TGCAGTGCCAGGGGGGTGCGGGGGACCACAGATACGCAGTATTTT.

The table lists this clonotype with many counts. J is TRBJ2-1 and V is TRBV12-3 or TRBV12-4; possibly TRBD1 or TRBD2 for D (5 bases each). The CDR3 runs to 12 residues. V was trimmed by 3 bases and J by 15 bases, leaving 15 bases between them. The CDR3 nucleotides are TGTGCCAGCAGTTTTATCAGGGATGGGGGGTTCTTC. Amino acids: CASSFIRDGGFF.

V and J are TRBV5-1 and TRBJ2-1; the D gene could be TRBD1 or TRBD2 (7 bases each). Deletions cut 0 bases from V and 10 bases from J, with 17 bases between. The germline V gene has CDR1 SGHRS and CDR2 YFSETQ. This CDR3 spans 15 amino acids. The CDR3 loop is CASSLEGEGAGEQFF. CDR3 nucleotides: TGCGCCAGCAGCTTGGAAGGGGAGGGGGCAGGGGAGCAGTTCTTC.

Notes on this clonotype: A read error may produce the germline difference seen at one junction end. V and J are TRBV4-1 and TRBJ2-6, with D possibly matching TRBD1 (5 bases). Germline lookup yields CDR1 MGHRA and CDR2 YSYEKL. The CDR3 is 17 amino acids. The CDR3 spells CASSRSGSLSGANVRTF. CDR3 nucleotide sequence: TGCGCCAGCAGCCGGAGTGGCAGCCTCTCTGGGGCCAACGTCCGGACTTTC.

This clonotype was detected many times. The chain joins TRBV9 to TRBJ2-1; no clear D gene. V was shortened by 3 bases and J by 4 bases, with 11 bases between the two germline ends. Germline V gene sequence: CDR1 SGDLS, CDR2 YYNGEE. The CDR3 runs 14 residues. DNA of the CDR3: TGTGCCAGCAGCGCCCGGACGGATTACAATGAGCAGTTCTTC. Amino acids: CASSARTDYNEQFF.

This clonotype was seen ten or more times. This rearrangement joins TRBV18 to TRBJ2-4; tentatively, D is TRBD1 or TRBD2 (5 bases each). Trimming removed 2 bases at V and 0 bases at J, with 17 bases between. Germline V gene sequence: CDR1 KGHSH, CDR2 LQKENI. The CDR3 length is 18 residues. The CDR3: CASSPFAGTGLAKNIQYF. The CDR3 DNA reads TGTGCCAGCTCACCATTCGCCGGGACGGGGTTAGCCAAAAACATTCAGTACTTC. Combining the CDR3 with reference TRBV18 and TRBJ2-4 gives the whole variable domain NAGVMQNPRHLVRRRGQEARLRCSPMKGHSHVYWYRQLPEEGLKFMVYLQKENIIDESGMPKERFSAEFPKEGPSILRIQQVVRGDSAAYFCASSPFAGTGLAKNIQYFGAGTRLSVL.

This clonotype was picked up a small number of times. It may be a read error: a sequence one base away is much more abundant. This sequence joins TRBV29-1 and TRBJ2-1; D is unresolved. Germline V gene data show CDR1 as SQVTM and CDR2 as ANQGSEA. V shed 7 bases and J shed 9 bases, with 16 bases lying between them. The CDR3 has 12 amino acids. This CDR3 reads CSGRVGFLEQFF. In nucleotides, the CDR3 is TGCAGCGGTCGGGTGGGGTTTCTTGAGCAGTTCTTC.

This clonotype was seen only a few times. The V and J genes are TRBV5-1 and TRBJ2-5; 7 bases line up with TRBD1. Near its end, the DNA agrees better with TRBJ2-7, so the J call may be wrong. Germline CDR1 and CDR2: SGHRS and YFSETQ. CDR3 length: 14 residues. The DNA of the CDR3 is TGCGCCAGCAGCCCCCCGGGACAGTTGTACGAGCAGTACTTC. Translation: CASSPPGQLYEQYF.

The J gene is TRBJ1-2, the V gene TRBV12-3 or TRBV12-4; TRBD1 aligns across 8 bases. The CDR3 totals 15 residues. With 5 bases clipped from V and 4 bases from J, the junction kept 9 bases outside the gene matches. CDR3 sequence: CASSEGQGGFYGYTF. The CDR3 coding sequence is TGTGCCAGCAGTGAAGGACAGGGAGGCTTCTATGGCTACACCTTC.

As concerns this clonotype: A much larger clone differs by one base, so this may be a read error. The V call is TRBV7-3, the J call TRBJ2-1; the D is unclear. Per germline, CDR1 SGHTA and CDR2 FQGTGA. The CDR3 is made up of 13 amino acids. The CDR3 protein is CASSGRPGNGQFF. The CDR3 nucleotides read TGTGCCAGCAGCGGCCGTCCAGGCAATGGGCAGTTCTTC. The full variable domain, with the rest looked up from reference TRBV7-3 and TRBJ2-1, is GAGVSQTPSNKVTEKGKYVELRCDPISGHTALYWYRQSLGQGPEFLIYFQGTGAADDSGLPNDRFFAVRPEGSVSTLKIQRTERGDSAVYLCASSGRPGNGQFFGPGTRLTVL.

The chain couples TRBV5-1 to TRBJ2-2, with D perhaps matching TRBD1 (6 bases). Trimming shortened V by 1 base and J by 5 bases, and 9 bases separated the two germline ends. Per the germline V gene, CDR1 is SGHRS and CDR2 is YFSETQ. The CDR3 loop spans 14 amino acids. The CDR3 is CASSLTQGTGELFF. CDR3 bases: TGCGCCAGCAGCTTGACTCAGGGGACCGGGGAGCTGTTTTTT.

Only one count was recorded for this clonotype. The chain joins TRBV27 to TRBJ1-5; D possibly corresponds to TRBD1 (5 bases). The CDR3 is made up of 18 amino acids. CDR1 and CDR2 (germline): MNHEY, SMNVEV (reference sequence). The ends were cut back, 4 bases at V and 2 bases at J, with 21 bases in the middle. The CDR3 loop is CASSSWGWTNGRNQPQHF. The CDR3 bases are TGTGCCAGCAGTTCTTGGGGCTGGACTAACGGACGCAATCAGCCCCAGCATTTT.

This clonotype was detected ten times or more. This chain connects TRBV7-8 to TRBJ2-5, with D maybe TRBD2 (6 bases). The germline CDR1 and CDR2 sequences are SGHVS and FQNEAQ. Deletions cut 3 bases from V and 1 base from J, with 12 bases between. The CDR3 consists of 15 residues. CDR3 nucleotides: TGTGCCAGCAGCTTGGAGGGTTTCCCCCAAGAGACCCAGTACTTC. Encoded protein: CASSLEGFPQETQYF.

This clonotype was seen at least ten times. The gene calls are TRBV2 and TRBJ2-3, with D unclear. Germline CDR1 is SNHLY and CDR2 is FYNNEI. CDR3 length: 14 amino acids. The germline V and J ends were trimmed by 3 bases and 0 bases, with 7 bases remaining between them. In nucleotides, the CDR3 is TGTGCCAGCAGTGAGCAGCTCAGCACAGATACGCAGTATTTT. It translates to CASSEQLSTDTQYF.